These 21 T cell receptor beta chains were all obtained from the same sample, sequenced in a study of T cells after yellow fever vaccination. MiXCR, run by TCRdb on the 5' RACE reads, gives a single entry per CDR3 protein. This table has hundreds of thousands of distinct CDR3 sequences, approximately 13% appearing once. Sequencing was performed on PBMCs, taken on the day of the yellow fever booster vaccination. The receptors originated from a young man who received the YFV17D yellow fever vaccine.

V gene TRBV25-1 combines with J gene TRBJ2-7; possibly TRBD1 or TRBD2 for D (5 bases each). Germline CDR1 and CDR2: MGHDK and SYGVNS. Trimming shortened V by 1 base and J by 3 bases, and 13 bases separated the two germline ends. CDR3 length equals 15 residues. The CDR3 is CASSESSGGFYEQYF. CDR3 coding DNA: TGTGCCAGCAGTGAATCTAGTGGGGGTTTCTACGAGCAGTACTTC.

There are a few counts of this clonotype. This rearrangement joins TRBV7-2 to TRBJ2-7, with TRBD2 matching over 7 bases. CDR1 is SGHTA, CDR2 FQGNSA, per germline. V dropped 1 base and J dropped 5; count of bases not matched to a gene: 5. This CDR3 spans 14 amino acids. CDR3 DNA: TGTGCCAGCAGCTTAGACCCGACTAGCAACGAGCAGTACTTC. Its translation is CASSLDPTSNEQYF. The full variable domain, with the rest looked up from reference TRBV7-2 and TRBJ2-7, is GAGVSQSPSNKVTEKGKDVELRCDPISGHTALYWYRQSLGQGLEFLIYFQGNSAPDKSGLPSDRFSAERTGGSVSTLTIQRTQQEDSAVYLCASSLDPTSNEQYFGPGTRLTVT.

The rearrangement links TRBV12-5 to TRBJ1-5, with TRBD1 as a possible D gene (5 bases). CDR1 LGHNT and CDR2 FRNRAP come from the germline V gene. Trimming removed 7 bases from V and 7 bases from J, with 17 bases in between. The CDR3 extends over 14 amino acids. The CDR3 protein is CASAPGFLRQPQHF. In DNA, the CDR3 is TGTGCTAGTGCCCCAGGGTTCCTGAGGCAGCCCCAGCATTTT. Full variable domain (rest looked up from reference TRBV12-5 and TRBJ1-5): DARVTQTPRHKVTEMGQEVTMRCQPILGHNTVFWYRQTMMQGLELLAYFRNRAPLDDSGMPKDRFSAEMPDATLATLKIQPSEPRDSAVYFCASAPGFLRQPQHFGDGTRLSIL.

This clonotype was recorded many times. The rearrangement uses TRBV7-6 and TRBJ2-3; D is unresolved. Trimming stripped 4 bases from V and 11 bases from J, with 22 bases between. The V gene's germline CDR1 is SGHVS and CDR2 FNYEAQ. The CDR3 spans 15 residues. The CDR3 DNA is TGTGCCAGCAGCTGCAGACGGCCCCGACGAGTTGGGCAGTATTTT. Its translation: CASSCRRPRRVGQYF.

This clonotype showed up just a few times. This chain links TRBV29-1 with TRBJ2-1, with D possibly matching TRBD1 (5 bases). The ends were cut back, 4 bases at V and 4 bases at J, with 8 bases in the middle. Germline lookup yields CDR1 SQVTM and CDR2 ANQGSEA. The CDR3 consists of 12 residues. CDR3 coding DNA: TGCAGCGTTGCTCAGGGTTACAATGAGCAGTTCTTC. Residues: CSVAQGYNEQFF.

As for this clonotype: A much larger clone lies one base from this, so it may be a read error. The chain combines TRBV7-2 with TRBJ1-3, with D uncertain. V was shortened by 6 bases and J by 4 bases, with 7 bases between the two germline ends. The CDR3 runs 12 residues. Germline values: CDR1 SGHTA, CDR2 FQGNSA. The CDR3 DNA is TGTGCCAGCAGTAACTTGGGAAACACCATATATTTT. Protein sequence: CASSNLGNTIYF.

This clonotype came up a few times. This chain joins TRBV29-1 and TRBJ1-1; TRBD1 matches 8 bases. V dropped 2 bases and J dropped 5; count of bases not matched to a gene: 4. Germline lookup yields CDR1 SQVTM and CDR2 ANQGSEA. This CDR3 spans 13 amino acids. CDR3 residues: CSVEQGAGTEAFF. The CDR3 DNA sequence: TGCAGCGTTGAACAGGGGGCAGGGACTGAAGCTTTCTTT. Combining the CDR3 with reference TRBV29-1 and TRBJ1-1 gives the whole variable domain SAVISQKPSRDICQRGTSLTIQCQVDSQVTMMFWYRQQPGQSLTLIATANQGSEATYESGFVIDKFPISRPNLTFSTLTVSNMSPEDSSIYLCSVEQGAGTEAFFGQGTRLTVV.

For the CDR3, the DNA is TGTGCCAGCAGCTTCGGACTCTCTGGGGCCAACGTCCTGACTTTC. This codes for CASSFGLSGANVLTF. This rearrangement joins TRBV5-5 to TRBJ2-6; TRBD2 might be the D (5 bases). Germline assignment: CDR1 SGHKS and CDR2 YYEKEE (reference sequence). Trimming took 2 bases from V and 0 from J, leaving 6 bases between them. The CDR3 spans 15 residues.

This clonotype has more than one count but fewer than ten. The rearrangement links TRBV6-5 to TRBJ2-7, with 11 bases identical to TRBD2. Per the germline V gene, CDR1 is MNHEY and CDR2 is SVGAGI. Losses at the gene ends were 5 bases for V and 0 bases for J; bases not matched to a gene: 3. The length of the CDR3 is 15 residues. CDR3 loop: CASSTSGSSSYEQYF. The DNA for the CDR3 is TGTGCCAGCAGTACTAGCGGGAGCTCCTCCTACGAGCAGTACTTC.

This clonotype was picked up a small number of times. J is TRBJ2-7 and V is TRBV10-3, with 9 bases identical to TRBD2. The CDR3 consists of 14 residues. Germline-derived CDR1 and CDR2 are ENHRY and SYGVKD. V dropped 4 bases and J dropped 2; count of bases not matched to a gene: 3. The CDR3 nucleotides are TGTGCCATCAGTGGGGTAGCGGGAGCCTACGAGCAGTACTTC. This sequence encodes CAISGVAGAYEQYF.

This clonotype appeared a few times. This chain uses TRBV9 with TRBJ2-7; 7 bases agree with TRBD2. The V and J ends lost 2 bases and 2 bases, in that order; junction bases with no gene match: 10. Germline CDR1 is SGDLS and CDR2 is YYNGEE. The CDR3 consists of 16 residues. The CDR3 loop is CASSVGPSGGAYEQYF. CDR3 DNA sequence: TGTGCCAGCAGCGTTGGCCCTAGCGGAGGGGCCTACGAGCAGTACTTC.

The rearrangement uses TRBV27 and TRBJ2-1; unclear D gene. Germline-derived CDR1 and CDR2 are MNHEY and SMNVEV (reference sequence). Trimming took 3 bases from V and 4 from J, leaving 10 bases between them. This CDR3 contains 14 residues. The CDR3 is CASSFDGVYNEQFF. CDR3 coding DNA: TGTGCCAGCAGTTTTGATGGGGTTTACAATGAGCAGTTCTTC.

This clonotype turned up a few times. The chain's CDR3 is CAGFRDPVRDEQYF. The CDR3 bases are TGTGCCGGGTTCCGGGACCCCGTCCGGGACGAGCAGTACTTC. The V call is TRBV11-3, the J call TRBJ2-7; D is possibly TRBD1 or TRBD2 (5 bases each). From germline, CDR1 is SGHNT and CDR2 YENEEA. The CDR3 extends over 14 amino acids. The V and J ends lost 11 bases and 5 bases respectively, with 22 bases between them.

This clonotype was seen repeatedly, ten times or more. J is TRBJ2-7 and V is TRBV6-1; tentatively, D is TRBD2 (6 bases). The germline V and J ends were trimmed by 7 bases and 2 bases, with 12 bases remaining between them. Germline CDR1 and CDR2: MNHNS and SASEGT. The CDR3 loop spans 13 amino acids. The CDR3 reads CASMGGGTYEQYF. The CDR3 bases are TGTGCCAGCATGGGCGGCGGGACCTACGAGCAGTACTTC.

In its sample, this clonotype was seen a few times. J is TRBJ2-7 and V is TRBV3-1; 9 nucleotides match TRBD2. The CDR3 runs 16 residues. CDR1 is LGHDT, CDR2 YNNKEL, per germline (reference sequence). The J segment lost 5 bases and the V segment lost 8 bases, leaving 16 bases of the junction unmatched. The CDR3: CASSHGSGRVRDEQYF. The CDR3 DNA is TGTGCCAGCTCCCATGGTAGCGGGAGAGTCCGGGACGAGCAGTACTTC.

The rearrangement joins TRBV4-3 to TRBJ2-7; D gene ambiguous. Per the germline V gene, CDR1 is LGHNA and CDR2 is YSLEER. The CDR3 runs 14 residues. The CDR3 loop is CATHSGSYSYEQYF. CDR3 DNA: TGCGCAACCCACTCGGGCTCTTACTCCTACGAGCAGTACTTC.

The chain is built from TRBV27 and TRBJ1-2; D uncertain. Germline V gives CDR1 MNHEY, CDR2 SMNVEV (reference sequence). The CDR3 runs 14 residues. V was pared by 5 bases and J by 8 bases, with 18 bases between. DNA for the CDR3: TGTGCCAGCAGTCCATCGGGCCCCCCTGAGGGCTACACCTTC. This sequence encodes CASSPSGPPEGYTF.

This clonotype was detected ten times or more. Written as DNA, the CDR3 is TGTGCCAGCAGCCAGGCCCTCTCTGGAAACACCATATATTTT. Translating gives CASSQALSGNTIYF. The chain carries TRBV12-3 or TRBV12-4 and TRBJ1-3; the D is unclear. The CDR3 extends over 14 amino acids. The V and J ends lost 6 bases and 0 bases respectively, with 9 bases between them.

This clonotype has a count of ten or more. CDR3 in amino acids: CASSRTSGSYNEQFF. Here the CDR3 DNA reads TGTGCCAGCAGCAGGACTAGCGGGAGTTACAATGAGCAGTTCTTC. The chain uses TRBV7-2 and TRBJ2-1; 13 bases are shared with TRBD2. CDR3 size: 15 residues. The ends lost 5 bases at V and 4 bases at J; junction bases unmatched: 2. CDR1 and CDR2 from the germline V gene are SGHTA and FQGNSA.

The table lists this clonotype with many counts. This chain connects TRBV20-1 to TRBJ1-1, with D hard to call. Looked up from germline, CDR1 is DFQATT and CDR2 is SNEGSKA (reference sequence). This CDR3 contains 11 residues. V was clipped by 3 bases and J by 5 bases, with 7 bases between them. The CDR3 region is CSASGRTEAFF. As DNA, the CDR3 is TGCAGTGCTAGTGGGCGTACTGAAGCTTTCTTT.

This clonotype appeared a few times. V and J are TRBV24-1 and TRBJ2-3, with D possibly TRBD2 on 6 matching bases. Germline V gene sequence: CDR1 KGHDR, CDR2 SFDVKD. Trimming took 0 bases from V and 11 from J, leaving 14 bases between them. The CDR3 is 14 amino acids. The CDR3 is CATSDLRYRRGQYF. In DNA, the CDR3 is TGTGCCACCAGTGATTTGAGGTACCGGCGGGGGCAGTATTTT.